The T cell receptor (beta chain) described here comes from a study of tumor-infiltrating lymphocytes in primary liver carcinoma. Concerning this clonotype: The junction shows a germline mismatch at one end, possibly a read error.

CDR1 and CDR2 (germline): SGHNT, YENEEA. There are 15 residues in the CDR3. The authors made TCR beta cDNA from approximately 490 ng total RNA with a constant-region primer. It was through three nested multiplex PCR rounds of slightly modified ARM-PCR that TCR beta libraries arose. The study ran its first two PCR rounds for approximately 10 cycles each, using TRBV1-TRBV30 forward primers and a C-beta reverse primer. TCRdb re-called the multiplex PCR reads with MiXCR, one entry per CDR3 protein. The table records approximately 110,000 distinct CDR3 sequences, approximately 64% of them present only once. Between 20 and 30 mg of unsorted bulk tissue served as the source from which RNA and DNA were co-extracted. Surgery removed the patients' primary liver carcinoma.

Sequencing input: liver tumor tissue from sampling region 3. Subset reported: tumor region T3, left-lateral pole. This receptor was taken from an older woman with primary liver carcinoma and hepatitis B virus infection. V usage is TRBV11-3 and J usage is TRBJ1-3, with D possibly matching TRBD1 (5 bases). CDR3 DNA: TGTGCCAGCAGCTTACAGGGCCCCCCTGGAAACTCCATATATTTT. The encoded protein is CASSLQGPPGNSIYF.